A single sample is the source of the 31 T cell receptor beta chains below, sequenced in a study of identical twins (dated by TCRdb to the mid-2010s). Preparation of the library involved 5' RACE. TCRdb records Illumina HiSeq 2000 as the sequencer. TCRdb's own reprocessing of the public reads used fastp at Q25 and MiXCR and kept productive beta chains. Merged by CDR3 protein, the rows form single entries marked with the most common genes and DNA. Present in this sample are some 500,000 distinct CDR3 sequences, 9% to 10% of which were seen just once. The ten most abundant clones make up roughly 3.2% of the sample. These same data were also listed under a study on yellow fever vaccine responses in identical twins.

Sequencing was done on a sample of PBMCs. The receptor source for this set is a woman aged 18-30 years in good health.

This clonotype was recorded at least ten times. The chain carries TRBV3-1 and TRBJ1-6; the match to TRBD1 covers 11 bases. Germline V lookup: CDR1 LGHDT, CDR2 YNNKEL (reference sequence). The trim removed 1 base at V and 9 bases at J, leaving 11 bases unmatched. The CDR3 spans 18 residues. CDR3 sequence (DNA): TGTGCCAGCAGCCAAGTTGGGACAGGGGGTCGTTTTGGTTCACCCCTCCACTTT. Its protein product is CASSQVGTGGRFGSPLHF.

This clonotype was recorded a few times. The rearrangement joins TRBV19 to TRBJ2-1, with D unclear. The ends were cut back, 4 bases at V and 10 bases at J, with 20 bases in the middle. The CDR3 extends over 15 amino acids. Germline CDR1 is LNHDA and CDR2 is SQIVND (reference sequence). The CDR3 DNA follows: TGTGCCAGTAGTACCGGATCTCCCTCTTGGGTAGAGCAGTTCTTC. It translates to CASSTGSPSWVEQFF. Supplemented by reference TRBV19 and TRBJ2-1, the full variable domain reads DGGITQSPKYLFRKEGQNVTLSCEQNLNHDAMYWYRQDPGQGLRLIYYSQIVNDFQKGDIAEGYSVSREKKESFPLTVTSAQKNPTAFYLCASSTGSPSWVEQFFGPGTRLTVL.

The table lists this clonotype with many counts. The V call is TRBV12-3 or TRBV12-4, the J call TRBJ2-7; D perhaps matches TRBD1 (6 bases). V gave up 7 bases and J gave up 4 bases, with 23 bases separating them. The CDR3 consists of 16 residues. DNA of the CDR3: TGTGCCAGCACCACCCGTCTGGGGGCGCCGACGTACGAGCAGTACTTC. It specifies CASTTRLGAPTYEQYF.

This clonotype showed up just a few times. V usage is TRBV12-3 or TRBV12-4 and J usage is TRBJ2-5; 8 bases are shared with TRBD1. V trimming: 5 bases; J trimming: 7 bases; junction bases outside the gene matches: 15. The CDR3 contains 16 residues. The CDR3 loop is CASSQKTGALFGTQYF. CDR3 coding DNA: TGTGCCAGCAGTCAAAAGACAGGGGCCCTTTTCGGGACCCAGTACTTC.

This clonotype was seen ten or more times. This chain uses TRBV5-1 with TRBJ2-2, with no clear D. Trimming took 0 bases from V and 0 from J, leaving 6 bases between them. This CDR3 spans 15 amino acids. CDR1 is SGHRS, CDR2 YFSETQ, per germline. CDR3 loop: CASSLDVANTGELFF. The CDR3 region has the DNA TGCGCCAGCAGCTTGGATGTTGCGAACACCGGGGAGCTGTTTTTT.

This clonotype has at least ten counts. The chain combines TRBV11-2 with TRBJ1-1; no definite D call. Deletions cut 1 base from V and 1 base from J, with 4 bases between. Looked up from germline, CDR1 is SGHAT and CDR2 is FQNNGV. This CDR3 has 13 amino acids. CDR3 nucleotide sequence: TGTGCCAGCAGCTTAGTTCGGAACACTGAAGCTTTCTTT. The encoded protein is CASSLVRNTEAFF.

This clonotype was counted between two and nine times. CDR3 in DNA: TGCAGCGTTTGGACAGGGAGCGAGCAGTACTTC. Translated, it gives CSVWTGSEQYF. The gene calls are TRBV29-1 and TRBJ2-7, with TRBD1 matching over 8 bases. Looked up from germline, CDR1 is SQVTM and CDR2 is ANQGSEA. The trim removed 5 bases at V and 6 bases at J, leaving 3 bases unmatched. This CDR3 contains 11 residues.

The sample holds many counts of this clonotype. The CDR3, as DNA: TGTGCCAGCAGTTTAGCCCTTACCTCACCCCTCCACTTT. Protein sequence: CASSLALTSPLHF. This rearrangement joins TRBV12-3 or TRBV12-4 to TRBJ1-6; D call uncertain. The CDR3 is 13 residues long. V lost 0 bases, J lost 10 bases, and 7 bases lay in between.

This clonotype was seen a handful of times. The rearrangement joins TRBV20-1 to TRBJ2-1; tentatively, D is TRBD2 (7 bases). This CDR3 is built from 17 residues. Deletions cut 6 bases from V and 3 bases from J, with 24 bases between. Germline V gene sequence: CDR1 DFQATT, CDR2 SNEGSKA (reference sequence). As DNA, the CDR3 is TGCAGTGCCATGGGGGGCATCGGGGGACTAAGCTACAATGAGCAGTTCTTC. Encoded protein: CSAMGGIGGLSYNEQFF.

This clonotype was counted many times. V usage is TRBV27 and J usage is TRBJ2-7; D not certain. Trimming took 5 bases from V and 3 from J, leaving 14 bases between them. The CDR3 loop spans 14 amino acids. Germline assignment: CDR1 MNHEY and CDR2 SMNVEV (reference sequence). In nucleotides, the CDR3 is TGTGCCAGCAGTAATATGGACGGATACTACGAGCAGTACTTC. Amino acid sequence: CASSNMDGYYEQYF.

The rearrangement joins TRBV7-2 to TRBJ2-5; 10 bases are a match to TRBD2. With V trimmed by 1 base and J by 4 bases, 3 bases remained unmatched. This CDR3 is 15 amino acids long. Per the germline V gene, CDR1 is SGHTA and CDR2 is FQGNSA. DNA for the CDR3: TGTGCCAGCAGCTTAGTACTAGCGGGGCGAGAGACCCAGTACTTC. Residues: CASSLVLAGRETQYF. The full variable domain, with the rest looked up from reference TRBV7-2 and TRBJ2-5, is GAGVSQSPSNKVTEKGKDVELRCDPISGHTALYWYRQSLGQGLEFLIYFQGNSAPDKSGLPSDRFSAERTGGSVSTLTIQRTQQEDSAVYLCASSLVLAGRETQYFGPGTRLLVL.

This clonotype was counted at least ten times. The rearrangement links TRBV29-1 to TRBJ2-7; 13 positions match TRBD2. The V and J ends lost 6 bases and 7 bases, in that order; junction bases with no gene match: 6. The CDR3 spans 13 residues. The V gene's germline CDR1 is SQVTM and CDR2 ANQGSEA. The CDR3 loop reads CSVRGLAGLEQYF. The DNA of the CDR3 is TGCAGCGTCCGGGGACTAGCGGGATTGGAGCAGTACTTC.

This clonotype showed up just a few times. The genes are TRBV21-1 and TRBJ2-1; the D call TRBD2 from the table was never checked on the DNA. TRBV21-1 is annotated as a pseudogene. This CDR3 spans 19 amino acids. Here the CDR3 reads CASSKTPLAGNNSYNEQFF. For the CDR3, the DNA is TGTGCCAGCAGCAAGACGCCACTAGCGGGAAATAACTCCTACAATGAGCAGTTCTTC.

In this sample, this clonotype turned up a few times. The V call is TRBV29-1, the J call TRBJ1-1; D uncertain. CDR1 and CDR2 (germline): SQVTM, ANQGSEA. The CDR3 runs to 12 residues. Trimming removed 6 bases at V and 2 bases at J, with 10 bases between. CDR3 nucleotides: TGCAGCGTAACCCGAGCCAACACTGAAGCTTTCTTT. This gives the protein CSVTRANTEAFF. The full variable domain, rest sourced from reference TRBV29-1 and TRBJ1-1, is SAVISQKPSRDICQRGTSLTIQCQVDSQVTMMFWYRQQPGQSLTLIATANQGSEATYESGFVIDKFPISRPNLTFSTLTVSNMSPEDSSIYLCSVTRANTEAFFGQGTRLTVV.

In its sample, this clonotype was seen a few times. The gene calls are TRBV12-3 or TRBV12-4 and TRBJ2-2; tentative D call: TRBD2 (5 bases). The CDR3 covers 19 residues. Trimming shortened V by 7 bases and J by 0 bases, and 24 bases separated the two germline ends. Here the CDR3 DNA reads TGTGCCAGCAAGTTTAAGGTCCCCTCACTAGGGTCGAACACCGGGGAGCTGTTTTTT. It codes for CASKFKVPSLGSNTGELFF.

This clonotype has at least ten counts. The chain recombines TRBV5-5 with TRBJ2-5; weak D call: TRBD2 (6 bases). CDR3 length: 14 amino acids. CDR1 SGHKS and CDR2 YYEKEE come from the germline V gene (reference sequence). V was clipped by 2 bases and J by 2 bases, with 10 bases between them. As DNA, the CDR3 is TGTGCCAGCAGCTTAGGAGGGTTTCAAGAGACCCAGTACTTC. It translates to CASSLGGFQETQYF.

This clonotype was seen repeatedly, ten times or more. The rearrangement uses TRBV7-9 and TRBJ2-1; 8 nucleotides line up with TRBD1. From germline, CDR1 is SEHNR and CDR2 FQNEAQ (reference sequence). V shed 4 bases, J shed 4 bases, and the junction held 6 bases outside the gene matches. This CDR3 is 15 amino acids long. CDR3 DNA sequence: TGTGCCAGCAGCTCCGGACAGGGTGGGTACAATGAGCAGTTCTTC. Translating gives CASSSGQGGYNEQFF. The variable domain in full, with the rest retrieved from reference TRBV7-9 and TRBJ2-1, is DTGVSQNPRHKITKRGQNVTFRCDPISEHNRLYWYRQTLGQGPEFLTYFQNEAQLEKSRLLSDRFSAERPKGSFSTLEIQRTEQGDSAMYLCASSSGQGGYNEQFFGPGTRLTVL.

In this sample, this clonotype turned up a few times. This chain connects TRBV25-1 to TRBJ2-5; 12 positions match TRBD2. The CDR3 runs to 15 residues. Germline loops: CDR1 MGHDK, CDR2 SYGVNS. The V segment lost 2 bases and the J segment 4 bases; nucleotides outside the gene matches: 2. The CDR3 DNA is TGTGCCAGCAGTGAACCGGGACTAGCGGGAGAGACCCAGTACTTC. Translation: CASSEPGLAGETQYF.

CDR3 sequence reads: CASSHQGLAGGFLPYNEQFF. The CDR3 DNA reads TGCGCCAGCAGCCACCAGGGACTAGCGGGAGGATTTCTCCCTTACAATGAGCAGTTCTTC. This chain links TRBV4-3 with TRBJ2-1, with 15 bases fitting TRBD2. The germline V gene encodes CDR1 LGHNA and CDR2 YSLEER. The CDR3 runs to 20 residues. The V segment lost 3 bases and the J segment 4 bases; nucleotides outside the gene matches: 13.

V usage is TRBV4-2 and J usage is TRBJ1-5; TRBD1 aligns across 7 bases. Looked up from germline, CDR1 is LGHNA and CDR2 is YNFKEQ. CDR3 length equals 16 residues. V gave up 4 bases and J gave up 0 bases; unmatched junction bases: 6. CDR3 residues: CASSPGTGDSNQPQHF. The CDR3 nucleotides are TGTGCCAGCAGCCCTGGTACAGGGGATAGCAATCAGCCCCAGCATTTT.

This clonotype came up a few times. V gene TRBV4-3 combines with J gene TRBJ2-7; 7 bases match TRBD2. The CDR3 has 18 residues. Looked up from germline, CDR1 is LGHNA and CDR2 is YSLEER. V was clipped by 0 bases and J by 0 bases; unmatched bases: 11. The CDR3 DNA reads TGCGCCAGCAGCCAAGATCGGGACCCTAGCGGTGGCTCCTACGAGCAGTACTTC. Its protein is CASSQDRDPSGGSYEQYF.

This clonotype has a handful of counts. The CDR3 DNA reads as TGTGCCAGCAGCTTGGGGGTTTGGAACGAGCAGTACTTC. Protein sequence: CASSLGVWNEQYF. This chain joins TRBV7-3 and TRBJ2-7, with D perhaps given as TRBD1 or TRBD2 (5 bases each). This CDR3 region has 13 residues. The germline V gene encodes CDR1 SGHTA and CDR2 FQGTGA. V was clipped by 3 bases and J by 5 bases, with 11 bases between them.

The chain combines TRBV28 with TRBJ2-7; possible D gene TRBD1, 6 bases. Deletions cut 5 bases from V and 3 bases from J, with 17 bases between. Germline loops: CDR1 MDHEN, CDR2 SYDVKM. The CDR3 contains 15 residues. The CDR3 region is CASSTTGTSHYEQYF. CDR3 DNA sequence: TGTGCCAGCAGTACAACCGGGACATCCCACTACGAGCAGTACTTC. The entire variable domain, with the rest obtained from reference TRBV28 and TRBJ2-7, is as follows: DVKVTQSSRYLVKRTGEKVFLECVQDMDHENMFWYRQDPGLGLRLIYFSYDVKMKEKGDIPEGYSVSREKKERFSLILESASTNQTSMYLCASSTTGTSHYEQYFGPGTRLTVT.

The rearrangement uses TRBV29-1 and TRBJ1-2, with 7 bases lining up with TRBD1. The CDR3 contains 15 residues. V shed 6 bases and J 0 bases; nucleotides not matched to a gene: 10. Germline V gene data show CDR1 as SQVTM and CDR2 as ANQGSEA. Here the CDR3 DNA reads TGCAGCGTCACCGGGACAGCAACCTCTAACTATGGCTACACCTTC. Amino acids: CSVTGTATSNYGYTF.

A few counts support this clonotype. The chain has TRBV12-3 or TRBV12-4 and TRBJ1-2; D perhaps matches TRBD1 (5 bases). This CDR3 is built from 14 residues. The V gene lost 6 bases and the J gene lost 8 bases, with 19 bases spanning the gap. In DNA form, the CDR3 reads TGTGCCAGCAGCTACTCACAGGCGGGCCACGGCTACACCTTC. Translation gives CASSYSQAGHGYTF.

This chain joins TRBV9 and TRBJ2-2; maybe TRBD2 (6 bases). The CDR3 has 15 residues. V gave up 2 bases and J gave up 6 bases, with 14 bases separating them. Germline V lookup: CDR1 SGDLS, CDR2 YYNGEE. In nucleotides, the CDR3 is TGTGCCAGCAGCGTTGGGGACTCTCGAGCCGGGGAGCTGTTTTTT. Protein product: CASSVGDSRAGELFF.

This clonotype was observed at least ten times. V usage is TRBV4-3 and J usage is TRBJ2-7, with D unresolved. The ends were cut back, 4 bases at V and 5 bases at J, with 24 bases in the middle. Germline-derived CDR1 and CDR2 are LGHNA and YSLEER. CDR3 length: 17 residues. The CDR3 bases are TGCGCCAGCAGCCCTCGTCGGCCGATAGGCCTTGTAGACGAGCAGTACTTC. Translating it yields CASSPRRPIGLVDEQYF.

The table lists this clonotype with many counts. The chain couples TRBV6-1 to TRBJ2-7, with D unclear. The CDR3 is 13 residues long. Germline CDR1 is MNHNS and CDR2 is SASEGT. The V gene lost 1 base and the J gene lost 7 bases, with 11 bases spanning the gap. The CDR3 DNA reads as TGTGCCAGCAGTGAAGTTTCCCTATTGGAGCAGTACTTC. This gives the protein CASSEVSLLEQYF.

This clonotype was detected many times. Relative to the germline gene, one junction end is altered; a read error may explain this. The gene calls are TRBV3-1 and TRBJ1-5, with D perhaps matching TRBD1 (5 bases). Per germline, CDR1 LGHDT and CDR2 YNNKEL (reference sequence). This CDR3 is built from 15 residues. The CDR3 bases are TGTGCCTGCTCTCGAGGGGCGGACGGCAATCAGTCCCAGCATTTT. Its protein product is CACSRGADGNQSQHF.

This clonotype was found a few times. This chain uses TRBV4-3 with TRBJ1-1, with TRBD1 matching over 8 bases. The CDR3 is 15 amino acids. CDR1 and CDR2 from the germline V gene are LGHNA and YSLEER. After removal of 0 bases from V and 1 base from J, the junction contained 1 base not matched to a gene. CDR3 nucleotides: TGCGCCAGCAGCCAAGAAGGGACAGGGAACACTGAAGCTTTCTTT. This gives the protein CASSQEGTGNTEAFF.

J is TRBJ2-5 and V is TRBV4-1; maybe TRBD1 (6 bases). Germline-derived CDR1 and CDR2 are MGHRA and YSYEKL. The CDR3 contains 15 residues. The V end lost 1 base, the J end lost 5 bases, and 14 bases lay between the germline ends. CDR3 amino acids: CASSQVPERGETQYF. DNA of the CDR3: TGCGCCAGCAGCCAAGTCCCGGAGAGGGGGGAGACCCAGTACTTC.